The 9 T cell receptor beta chains reported below all come from one sample, sequenced in a study of T cells expressing NK-cell markers. TCRdb reanalyzed the 5' RACE reads and collapses them to one entry per CDR3 protein, without DNA. The ten most abundant clones cover 7.3% of a sample with roughly 430,000 distinct CDR3 sequences. Material for sequencing was blood T cells: a sorted CD56 or NKG2C T cell subset, CD4+ or CD8+ T cells, or bulk PBMC T cells (not recorded which). These receptors originate from a woman between 18 and 75 years old in good health.

The chain joins TRBV29-1 to TRBJ2-1; TCRdb proposes TRBD1, but this gene call is untestable without DNA. Looked up from germline, CDR1 is SQVTM and CDR2 is ANQGSEA. This CDR3 has 13 amino acids. This CDR3 reads CSVGEGPPNEQFF.

V and J are TRBV30 and TRBJ2-5; as DNA is missing, the TRBD1 call by TCRdb cannot be tested. From germline, CDR1 is GTSNPN and CDR2 SVGIG (reference sequence). The CDR3 spans 14 residues. The CDR3 loop reads CASMGDRDGETQYF. Looking up the rest from reference TRBV30 and TRBJ2-5 gives the full variable domain: SQTIHQWPATLVQPVGSPLSLECTVEGTSNPNLYWYRQAAGRGLQLLFYSVGIGQISSEVPQNLSASRPQDRQFILSSKKLLLSDSGFYLCASMGDRDGETQYFGPGTRLLVL.

V usage is TRBV2 and J usage is TRBJ2-5; the D call from TCRdb, TRBD2, cannot be confirmed without DNA. The CDR3 is 17 residues long. From germline, CDR1 is SNHLY and CDR2 FYNNEI. The CDR3 sequence: CASQGRYSGTQQETQYF.

This rearrangement joins TRBV5-4 to TRBJ1-4. The CDR3 is 14 amino acids. The germline gives CDR1 SGHNT, CDR2 YYREEE (reference sequence). This chain's CDR3 is CASSPSRASEKLFF.

The chain joins TRBV12-3 or TRBV12-4 to TRBJ1-2; TCRdb outputs TRBD1, but without DNA this stays unchecked. The CDR3 consists of 15 residues. CDR3 in amino acids: CASSHEQGAYYGYTF.

This rearrangement joins TRBV27 to TRBJ1-1; TCRdb names TRBD1, which stays unverified in the absence of DNA. Germline V gene lookup returns CDR1 MNHEY and CDR2 SMNVEV (reference sequence). CDR3 length: 13 residues. The CDR3 sequence is CASSLLGPPEAFF.

The chain has TRBV29-1 and TRBJ2-3; there is no DNA to check the TCRdb D call of TRBD2. CDR3 length: 18 residues. Germline CDR1 SQVTM, CDR2 ANQGSEA. The CDR3 here is CSVQGEGPSIPLRDTQYF.

This rearrangement joins TRBV25-1 to TRBJ2-3; TCRdb outputs TRBD2, but without DNA this stays unchecked. CDR1 MGHDK and CDR2 SYGVNS come from the germline V gene. CDR3 size: 18 residues. The CDR3 here is CASSEKRLAGGEADTQYF. Variable domain in full (rest from reference TRBV25-1 and TRBJ2-3): EADIYQTPRYLVIGTGKKITLECSQTMGHDKMYWYQQDPGMELHLIHYSYGVNSTEKGDLSSESTVSRIRTEHFPLTLESARPSHTSQYLCASSEKRLAGGEADTQYFGPGTRLTVL.

V gene TRBV12-3 or TRBV12-4 combines with J gene TRBJ2-5; the D call from TCRdb, TRBD2, cannot be confirmed without DNA. The CDR3 is made up of 19 amino acids. The CDR3 sequence is CASSPSPGTSGRAKKTQYF.